Listed here are 2 T cell receptor beta chains from one sample, sequenced in a study of technical replicates of blood from several donors. Sequencing was performed with immunoSEQ multiplex PCR; in TCRdb, only in-frame clones are kept and a portion is missing. The data contain tens of thousands of clones, about 95% of them seen just once; the ten biggest clones take up roughly 0.24%. The specimen was T cells isolated from PBMCs. These receptors all stem from a human donor in good health.

This chain joins TRBV2 and TRBJ1-2; D ambiguous. V shed 1 base and J shed 4 bases, with 10 bases lying between them. The V gene's germline CDR1 is SNHLY and CDR2 FYNNEI. CDR3 length: 14 amino acids. The CDR3 region has the DNA TGTGCCAGCAGTGAAGTACGAGGACTCTATGGCTACACCTTC. Its translation: CASSEVRGLYGYTF.

This chain connects TRBV5-1 to TRBJ2-3, with 7 nucleotides matching TRBD2. The CDR3 sequence is 16 residues long. Germline trimming cut 6 bases from V and 1 base from J; bases unmatched to any gene: 11. CDR1 SGHRS and CDR2 YFSETQ come from the germline V gene. Here the CDR3 reads CASTLRTAGGTDTQYF. Here the CDR3 DNA reads TGCGCCAGCACCCTACGGACGGCGGGGGGCACAGATACGCAGTATTTT.